This TCR beta chain was found in a study of cytomegalovirus exposure and HLA in healthy donors. The PCR ran on 60 Vbeta and 13 Jbeta primers. In the original analysis: A later analysis tallied 80 million to 100 million unique TCR beta chains, approximately 11 million of them shared. Sequencing was performed with immunoSEQ multiplex PCR; in TCRdb, only in-frame clones are kept and a portion is missing. V and J calls and clone size are those listed in that table; D and trimming were worked out from the DNA. The profile covers under 200,000 clones, with 84% appearing a single time and approximately 0.26% taken by the ten largest. V was trimmed by 6 bases and J by 0 bases, leaving 24 bases between them. Germline V lookup: CDR1 MDHEN, CDR2 SYDVKM. This CDR3 spans 19 amino acids. Each of the donors was a healthy bone marrow donor.

The sample taken for sequencing was PBMCs. The chain employs TRBV28 and TRBJ1-5; D remains ambiguous. This TCR was sampled from a boy under 18 in good health and CMV-seronegative. CDR3 region: CASSPLKLRGRISNQPQHF. The DNA of the CDR3 is TGTGCCAGCAGCCCCTTAAAATTACGCGGCCGTATTAGCAATCAGCCCCAGCATTTT.